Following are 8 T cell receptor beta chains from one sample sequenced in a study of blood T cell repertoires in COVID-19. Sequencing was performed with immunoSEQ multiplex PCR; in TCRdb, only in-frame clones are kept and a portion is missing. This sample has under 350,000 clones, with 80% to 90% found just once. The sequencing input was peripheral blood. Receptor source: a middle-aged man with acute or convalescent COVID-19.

CDR3: CASSVSRLSGNTIYF. CDR3 bases: TGTGCCAGCAGTGTTTCTAGGCTCTCTGGAAACACCATATATTTT. The chain couples TRBV2 to TRBJ1-3; D is undetermined. The V gene lost 4 bases and the J gene lost 0 bases, with 10 bases spanning the gap. The V gene's germline CDR1 is SNHLY and CDR2 FYNNEI. This CDR3 is 15 amino acids long.

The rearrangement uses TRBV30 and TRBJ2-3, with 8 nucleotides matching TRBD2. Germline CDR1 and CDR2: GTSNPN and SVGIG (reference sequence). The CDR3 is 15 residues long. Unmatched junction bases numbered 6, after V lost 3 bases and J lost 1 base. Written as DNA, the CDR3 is TGTGCCTGGAGCAAATCAGCGGGGGGCACAGATACGCAGTATTTT. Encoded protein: CAWSKSAGGTDTQYF.

Written as DNA, the CDR3 is TGCGCCAGCAGCACCACAGGGGACACTGAAGCTTTCTTT. Amino acid sequence: CASSTTGDTEAFF. The gene calls are TRBV5-1 and TRBJ1-1; 7 nucleotides match TRBD1. The CDR3 extends over 13 amino acids. V shed 4 bases, J shed 3 bases, and the junction held 3 bases outside the gene matches. Looked up from germline, CDR1 is SGHRS and CDR2 is YFSETQ.

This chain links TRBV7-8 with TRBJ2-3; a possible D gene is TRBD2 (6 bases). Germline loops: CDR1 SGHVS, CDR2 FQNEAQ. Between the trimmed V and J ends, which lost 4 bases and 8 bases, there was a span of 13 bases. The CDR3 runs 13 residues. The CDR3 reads CASSSAPGVTQYF. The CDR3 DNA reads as TGTGCCAGCAGCTCCGCCCCGGGAGTTACGCAGTATTTT.

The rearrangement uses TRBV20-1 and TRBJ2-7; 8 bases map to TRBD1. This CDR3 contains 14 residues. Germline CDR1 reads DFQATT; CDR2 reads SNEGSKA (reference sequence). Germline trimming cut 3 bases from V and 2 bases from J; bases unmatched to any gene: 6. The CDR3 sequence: CSASWDRRTYEQYF. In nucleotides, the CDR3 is TGCAGTGCTAGTTGGGACAGGCGGACCTACGAGCAGTACTTC.

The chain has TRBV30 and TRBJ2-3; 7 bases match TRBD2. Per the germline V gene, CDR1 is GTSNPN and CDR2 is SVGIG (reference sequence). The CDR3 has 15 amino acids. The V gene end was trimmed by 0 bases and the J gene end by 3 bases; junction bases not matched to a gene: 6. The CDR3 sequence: CAWSVGDYLTDTQYF. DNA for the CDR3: TGTGCCTGGAGTGTAGGGGACTACCTAACAGATACGCAGTATTTT.

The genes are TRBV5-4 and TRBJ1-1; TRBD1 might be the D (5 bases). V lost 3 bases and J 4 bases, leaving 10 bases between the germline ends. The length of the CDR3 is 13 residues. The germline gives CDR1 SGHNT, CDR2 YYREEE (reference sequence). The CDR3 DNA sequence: TGTGCCAGCAGCTGGCAGGGAGGCACTGAAGCTTTCTTT. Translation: CASSWQGGTEAFF.

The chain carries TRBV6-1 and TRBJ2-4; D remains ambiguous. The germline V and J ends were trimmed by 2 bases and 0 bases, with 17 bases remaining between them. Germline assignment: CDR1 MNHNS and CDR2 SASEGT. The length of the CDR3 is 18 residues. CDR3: CASSEYGGLSIAKNIQYF. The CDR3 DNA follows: TGTGCCAGCAGTGAATACGGTGGTCTGAGTATAGCCAAAAACATTCAGTACTTC.